This entry lists 4 T cell receptor beta chains sequenced from one sample in a study of T cell changes during pregnancy in multiple sclerosis (dated by TCRdb to between 2018 and 2021). Libraries were built with the immunoSEQ multiplex PCR assay. The clones in this table, taken by TCRdb from immuneACCESS, are in-frame only. Not every clone is retained; where verified, under half of the shortfall comes from an unresolved V gene, and the cause of the rest is unknown. Counted in this sample were around 92,000 clones; roughly 93% of them appeared once. The ten biggest clones cover 3.5% to 4.5% of the sample. The sequences come from peripheral blood, collected in the first trimester of pregnancy. These receptors all stem from a female donor with multiple sclerosis, enrolled in a pregnancy study.

This chain links TRBV7-9 with TRBJ1-1, with D tentatively TRBD1 (5 bases). CDR3 length equals 12 residues. Trimming took off 3 bases at V and 4 bases at J, with 6 bases between the two ends. Germline V lookup: CDR1 SEHNR, CDR2 FQNEAQ (reference sequence). For the CDR3, the DNA is TGTGCCAGCAGCTTTCAGGGCACTGAAGCTTTCTTT. Translated: CASSFQGTEAFF.

J is TRBJ1-3 and V is TRBV4-1, with TRBD1 identical over 10 bases. The CDR3 has 16 amino acids. Per the germline V gene, CDR1 is MGHRA and CDR2 is YSYEKL. Trimming cost V 0 bases and J 8 bases; bases outside gene matches: 7. The CDR3 loop reads CASSQEMGQGLHTIYF. The CDR3 nucleotides are TGCGCCAGCAGCCAAGAGATGGGACAGGGGTTGCACACCATATATTTT.

The CDR3 region is CASSPAQNTEAFF. CDR3 bases: TGTGCCAGCTCACCCGCACAGAACACTGAAGCTTTCTTT. The V gene is TRBV18, the J gene TRBJ1-1; no definite D call. CDR1 and CDR2 (germline): KGHSH, LQKENI. CDR3 size: 13 residues. V was pared by 3 bases and J by 1 base, with 6 bases between. Complete variable domain (other parts from reference TRBV18 and TRBJ1-1): NAGVMQNPRHLVRRRGQEARLRCSPMKGHSHVYWYRQLPEEGLKFMVYLQKENIIDESGMPKERFSAEFPKEGPSILRIQQVVRGDSAAYFCASSPAQNTEAFFGQGTRLTVV.

J is TRBJ2-3 and V is TRBV7-6, with 9 bases matching TRBD2. CDR3 length: 17 amino acids. V shed 1 base, J shed 2 bases, and the junction held 7 bases outside the gene matches. Germline CDR1 reads SGHVS; CDR2 reads FNYEAQ. The chain's CDR3 is CASSLGVAGGLTDTQYF. The CDR3 nucleotides are TGTGCCAGCAGCTTAGGAGTGGCGGGGGGGCTCACAGATACGCAGTATTTT.